Described below is a single TCR beta chain sequence and its context. Its antigen is still unknown. The entry originates in a study of Ad26.COV2.S vaccination and SARS-CoV-2 variants. Study details: Within the COV1001 Ad26.COV2.S trial arm, the donor was enrolled. Broader study findings: The TCR breadth and depth analyses may have understated or missed part of the total T cell responses.

This table comes from immunoSEQ multiplex PCR, and its TCRdb copy is limited to in-frame clones, with some not included. The sample holds 430,000 or so clones, more than 80% seen once. CDR1 and CDR2 from the germline V gene are MNHEY and SVGAGI. This CDR3 comprises 13 residues. The V end was cut by 7 bases, the J end by 7 bases, with 16 bases between. The treatment is: over 15 received Ad26.COV2.S at low or high dose, single or two shots; 5 received placebo; per-sample allocation not given. Vaccine and placebo recipients were sampled on day 63 after the first injection. At a Boston site, the person donating was an adult of 18-55 years.

Sequencing used peripheral blood, obtained in a trial of Ad26.COV2.S vaccine versus placebo. The rearrangement uses TRBV6-5 and TRBJ1-1; D not resolved. The TCR sequence derives from a person between 18 and 59 years old who received the Ad26.COV2.S COVID-19 vaccine or a placebo. CDR3 sequence (DNA): TGTGCCAGCACCCTCAGAGAAGGATTTGAAGCTTTCTTT. This encodes CASTLREGFEAFF.